This TCR beta chain was sequenced in a study of persistence of HIV-infected CD4 T cells. Study-level results: TCRbeta richness was lower in CMV- and Gag-responding cells than in anti-CD3/anti-CD28-responding cells.

This clone was picked up a small number of times. Its antigen is undetermined. Stimulation used around 10 ug/mL lysate from CMV-infected fibroblasts. Sorting of responding CD4+ T cells relied on upregulated CD40 ligand together with CD69. Donors were HIV-1-infected adults who began suppressive ART during chronic infection. Germline loops: CDR1 LNHDA, CDR2 SQIVND (reference sequence). V was clipped by 6 bases and J by 0 bases, with 14 bases between them. The CDR3 covers 15 residues. This was the immunoSEQ version 4 assay in survey mode. Generated by immunoSEQ multiplex PCR, the TCRdb table keeps only in-frame clones and is missing some. The table has just over 7,500 clones, around 67% seen once; the top ten hold around 20%.

This receptor was obtained from an adult man with HIV who was CMV-seropositive. The V call is TRBV19, the J call TRBJ1-1; possible D gene TRBD1, 5 bases. The material was CD4+ T cells sorted from PBMCs after roughly 20-hour stimulation, obtained from a patient who received antiretroviral therapy. The CDR3: CASRGQGDMNTEAFF. The CDR3 bases are TGTGCCAGTAGGGGTCAGGGTGATATGAACACTGAAGCTTTCTTT.